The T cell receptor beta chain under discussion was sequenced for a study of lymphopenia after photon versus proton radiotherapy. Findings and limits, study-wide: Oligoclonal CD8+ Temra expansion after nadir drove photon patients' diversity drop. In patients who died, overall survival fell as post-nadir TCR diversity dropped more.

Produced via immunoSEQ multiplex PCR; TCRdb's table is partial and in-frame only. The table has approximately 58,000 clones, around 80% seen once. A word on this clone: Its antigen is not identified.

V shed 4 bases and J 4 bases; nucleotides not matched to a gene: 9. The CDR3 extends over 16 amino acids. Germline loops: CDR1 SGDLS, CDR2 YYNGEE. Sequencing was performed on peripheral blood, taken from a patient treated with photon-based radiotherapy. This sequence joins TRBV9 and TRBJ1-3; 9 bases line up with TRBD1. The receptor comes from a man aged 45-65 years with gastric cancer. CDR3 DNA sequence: TGTGCCAGCAGCTCCCGGACAGGGGTGACAGGAAACACCATATATTTT. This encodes CASSSRTGVTGNTIYF.